A selection of T cell receptor beta chains follows, all from one sample in a study of blood T cell repertoires in COVID-19. TCRdb keeps only in-frame clones here, not all; method: immunoSEQ multiplex PCR. The table lists over 250,000 clones, around 85% of them singletons, with approximately 5% in the top ten. Sequenced sample: peripheral blood. The source of these receptors is a middle-aged man with active or convalescent COVID-19. Both conserved end residues are part of each CDR3. D genes are given only for firm matches. Part of the rows lack a size; the others show once, few, many or a class for expanded clones.

TRBV18,NA,TRBJ2-5,TRBD1,CASSRRTGEETQYF,TGTGCCAGCTCGCGTAGGACAGGGGAAGAGACCCAGTACTTC
TRBV6-1,NA,TRBJ2-1,TRBD2,CASSEAGGYNEQFF,TGTGCCAGCAGTGAAGCCGGGGGGTACAATGAGCAGTTCTTC
TRBV6-5,NA,TRBJ1-2,TRBD1,CASSYSNSWTGHGYTF,TGTGCCAGCAGTTACTCGAATAGCTGGACAGGGCATGGCTACACCTTC
TRBV2,NA,TRBJ1-2,NA,CASSVDSYGYTF,TGTGCCAGCAGTGTGGACAGCTATGGCTACACCTTC
TRBV12-5,NA,TRBJ2-3,TRBD2,CATKREGITDTQYF,TGTGCTACAAAGCGGGAGGGGATCACAGATACGCAGTATTTT
TRBV4-3,NA,TRBJ2-6,NA,CASSQESGGANVLTF,TGCGCCAGCAGCCAAGAGTCCGGTGGGGCCAACGTCCTGACTTTC
TRBV9,NA,TRBJ1-3,NA,CASRGSSGNTIYF,TGTGCCAGCCGAGGAAGCTCTGGAAACACCATATATTTT
TRBV13,NA,TRBJ2-7,NA,CASSDAGFYEQYF,TGTGCCAGCAGTGACGCGGGTTTCTACGAGCAGTACTTC
TRBV7-9,once,TRBJ1-2,NA,CASSLVAAAPVDYGYTF,TGTGCCAGCAGCTTAGTCGCGGCAGCTCCCGTCGACTATGGCTACACCTTC
TRBV7-9,NA,TRBJ1-1,NA,CASSLGYGGDTEAFF,TGTGCCAGCAGCTTAGGGTATGGAGGGGACACTGAAGCTTTCTTT